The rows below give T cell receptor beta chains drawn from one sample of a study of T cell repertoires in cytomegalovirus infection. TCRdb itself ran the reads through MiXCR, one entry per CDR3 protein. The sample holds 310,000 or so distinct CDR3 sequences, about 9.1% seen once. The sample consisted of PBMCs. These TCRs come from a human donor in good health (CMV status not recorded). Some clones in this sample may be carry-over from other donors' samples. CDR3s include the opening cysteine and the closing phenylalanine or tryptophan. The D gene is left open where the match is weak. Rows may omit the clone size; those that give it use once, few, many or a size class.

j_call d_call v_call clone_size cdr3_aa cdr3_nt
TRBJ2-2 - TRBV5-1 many CASSLEGTTGELFF TGCGCCAGCAGCTTGGAGGGGACCACCGGGGAGCTGTTTTTT
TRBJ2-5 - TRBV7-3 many CASSSTVAEQETQYF TGTGCCAGCAGCTCCACGGTGGCAGAACAAGAGACCCAGTACTTC
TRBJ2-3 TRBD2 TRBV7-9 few CASSRGLAGGPADTQYF TGTGCCAGCAGCCGCGGTCTAGCGGGGGGGCCTGCAGATACGCAGTATTTT
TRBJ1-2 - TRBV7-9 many CASSERTGTWYGYTF TGTGCCAGCAGCGAGCGCACCGGGACATGGTACGGCTACACCTTC
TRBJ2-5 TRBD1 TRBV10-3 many CAISAPGQGAETQYF TGTGCCATCAGTGCTCCGGGACAGGGGGCAGAGACCCAGTACTTC
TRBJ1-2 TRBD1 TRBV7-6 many CASSLDPGQLRGYTF TGTGCCAGCAGCTTAGATCCGGGACAGCTCCGTGGCTACACCTTC
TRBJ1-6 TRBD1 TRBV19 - CASRDRVGSPLHF TGTGCCAGTAGGGACAGGGTGGGATCACCCCTCCACTTT
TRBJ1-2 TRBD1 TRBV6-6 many CATRTGANYGYTF TGTGCCACCAGGACAGGGGCTAACTATGGCTACACCTTC
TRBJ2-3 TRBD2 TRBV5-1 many CASSSLAGLTDTQYF TGCGCCAGCAGCTCTCTAGCGGGGCTCACAGATACGCAGTATTTT
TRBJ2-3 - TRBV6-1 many CASSSWGTDTQYF TGTGCCAGCAGTTCCTGGGGCACAGATACGCAGTATTTT
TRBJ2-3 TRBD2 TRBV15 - CATSRDKRGGGDTQYF TGTGCCACCAGCAGAGATAAGCGGGGGGGGGGAGATACGCAGTATTTT
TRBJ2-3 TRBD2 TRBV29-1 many CSAGRLAGGADTQYF TGCAGCGCTGGACGACTAGCGGGGGGTGCAGATACGCAGTATTTT
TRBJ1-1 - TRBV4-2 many CASSQARQFMNTEAFF TGTGCCAGCAGCCAAGCCCGACAGTTCATGAACACTGAAGCTTTCTTT
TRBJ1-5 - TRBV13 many CASSLGVRGEPQHF TGTGCCAGCAGCTTAGGCGTAAGGGGTGAGCCCCAGCATTTT
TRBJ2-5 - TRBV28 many CASSLVDGQETQYF TGTGCCAGCAGTTTGGTCGACGGCCAAGAGACCCAGTACTTC
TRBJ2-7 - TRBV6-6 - CASSPGQKLWEQYF TGTGCCAGCAGCCCAGGACAGAAACTCTGGGAGCAGTACTTC
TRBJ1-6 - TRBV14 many CASSQAPGGNSPLHF TGTGCCAGCAGCCAAGCACCGGGAGGGAATTCACCCCTCCACTTT
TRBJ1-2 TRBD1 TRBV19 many CASSASGQETNYGYTF TGTGCCAGTAGCGCCTCCGGACAGGAAACGAACTATGGCTACACCTTC
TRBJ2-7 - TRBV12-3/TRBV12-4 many CASSFAGRENEQYF TGTGCCAGCAGTTTTGCGGGCAGGGAGAACGAGCAGTACTTC
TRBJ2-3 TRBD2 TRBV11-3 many CASSSLAGGITDTQYF TGTGCCAGCAGCTCATTAGCGGGAGGGATCACAGATACGCAGTATTTT
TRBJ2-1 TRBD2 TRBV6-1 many CASSLPTSGGLEQFF TGTGCCAGCAGCCTCCCGACTAGCGGGGGATTGGAGCAGTTCTTC
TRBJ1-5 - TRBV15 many CATSRDKGARQPQHF TGTGCCACCAGCAGAGATAAAGGGGCCCGTCAGCCCCAGCATTTT
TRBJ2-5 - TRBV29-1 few CSVEGVRTEETQYF TGCAGCGTTGAAGGAGTGAGGACAGAAGAGACCCAGTACTTC
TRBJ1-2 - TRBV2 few CAGLGNGYTF TGTGCGGGGTTGGGGAATGGCTACACCTTC
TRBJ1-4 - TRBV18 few CASSPSGTEELFF TGTGCCAGCTCACCATCGGGCACAGAAGAACTGTTTTTT
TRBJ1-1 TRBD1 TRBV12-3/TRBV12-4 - CASSSYRGDTEAFF TGTGCCAGCAGTTCCTACAGGGGAGACACTGAAGCTTTCTTT
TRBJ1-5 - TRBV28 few CASSTGTSSNQPQHF TGTGCCAGCAGTACCGGGACGAGCAGCAATCAGCCCCAGCATTTT
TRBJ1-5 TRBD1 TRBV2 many CASKMSGTGDEPQHF TGTGCCAGCAAGATGTCCGGGACAGGGGATGAGCCCCAGCATTTT
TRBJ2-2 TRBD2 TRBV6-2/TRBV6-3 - CASSYWRGGDTGELFF TGTGCCAGCAGTTACTGGCGGGGGGGCGACACCGGGGAGCTGTTTTTT
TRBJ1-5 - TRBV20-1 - CSARDGGTASNQPQHF TGCAGTGCTAGAGATGGGGGGACGGCGAGCAATCAGCCCCAGCATTTT
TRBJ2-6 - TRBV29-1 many CSVEDAATRYRFPSGANVLTF TGCAGCGTTGAAGATGCGGCGACCCGATACCGTTTTCCCTCTGGGGCCAACGTCCTGACTTTC
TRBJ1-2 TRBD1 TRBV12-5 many CASGLVLGDSFYGYTF TGTGCTAGTGGTTTGGTCCTGGGGGACAGTTTCTATGGCTACACCTTC
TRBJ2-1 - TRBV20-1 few CSASPLISYNEQFF TGCAGTGCTAGCCCACTTATCTCCTACAATGAGCAGTTCTTC
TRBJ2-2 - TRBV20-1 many CSATSGPVNTGELFF TGCAGTGCAACTTCCGGGCCCGTGAACACCGGGGAGCTGTTTTTT
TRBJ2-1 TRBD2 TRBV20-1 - CSARRLAGGSYNEQFF TGCAGTGCTAGGAGACTAGCGGGGGGATCCTACAATGAGCAGTTCTTC
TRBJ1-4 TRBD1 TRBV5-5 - CASSSGQGPEKLFF TGTGCCAGCAGCTCGGGACAGGGACCTGAAAAACTGTTTTTT
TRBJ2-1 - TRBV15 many CATSRVRGPYNEQFF TGTGCCACCAGCAGAGTTCGTGGGCCCTACAATGAGCAGTTCTTC
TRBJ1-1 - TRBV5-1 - CASSFLGTDTEAFF TGCGCCAGCAGCTTCTTGGGGACGGACACTGAAGCTTTCTTT
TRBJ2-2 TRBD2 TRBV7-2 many CASIRTSGGAGELFF TGTGCCAGCATCCGGACTAGCGGGGGGGCCGGGGAGCTGTTTTTT
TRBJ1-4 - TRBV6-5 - CASSYAKQGREKLFF TGTGCCAGCAGTTATGCAAAACAGGGACGTGAAAAACTGTTTTTT
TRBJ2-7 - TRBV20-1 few CSARDRGAAYEQYF TGCAGTGCTAGAGATCGCGGGGCAGCCTACGAGCAGTACTTC
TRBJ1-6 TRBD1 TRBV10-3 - CAISAGTDNSPLHF TGTGCCATCAGTGCCGGGACAGATAATTCACCCCTCCACTTT
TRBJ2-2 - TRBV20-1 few CSARDLQGNTGELFF TGCAGTGCTAGAGATCTCCAGGGGAACACCGGGGAGCTGTTTTTT
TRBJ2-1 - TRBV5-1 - CASSLRDIYNEQLF TGCGCCAGCAGCCTCCGGGACATATACAATGAGCAGCTCTTC
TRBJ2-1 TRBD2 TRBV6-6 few CASTLGTSGGGNYNEQFF TGTGCCAGCACCCTGGGGACTAGCGGGGGGGGAAATTACAATGAGCAGTTCTTC
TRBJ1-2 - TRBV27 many CASSLGHPASDYGYTF TGTGCCAGCAGTCTAGGACACCCCGCCAGCGACTATGGCTACACCTTC
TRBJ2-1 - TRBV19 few CASSITRGYSNEQFF TGTGCCAGTAGTATAACCAGGGGATATAGCAATGAGCAGTTCTTC
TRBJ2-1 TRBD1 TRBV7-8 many CASSLQGGGEQFF TGTGCCAGCAGCTTACAAGGGGGCGGTGAGCAGTTCTTC
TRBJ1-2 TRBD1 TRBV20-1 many CSARDLGQGDGYTF TGCAGTGCTAGAGATCTCGGACAGGGGGATGGCTACACCTTC
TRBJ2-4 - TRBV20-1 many CSAPAPGTTKNIQYF TGCAGTGCCCCAGCCCCCGGGACAACGAAAAACATTCAGTACTTC
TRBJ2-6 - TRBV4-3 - CASSQDLGAGANVLTF TGCGCCAGCAGCCAAGATTTGGGGGCTGGGGCCAACGTCCTGACTTTC
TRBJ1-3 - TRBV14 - CASSQDNRRTGNTIYF TGTGCCAGCAGCCAAGATAATCGCAGAACTGGAAACACCATATATTTT
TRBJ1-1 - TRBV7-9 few CASSFGGGGTEAFF TGTGCCAGCAGCTTCGGGGGCGGAGGGACTGAAGCTTTCTTT